Following are 32 T cell receptor beta chains from one sample sequenced in a study of shared clonotypes between healthy human individuals. Sequenced by immunoSEQ multiplex PCR; TCRdb stores in-frame clones only, minus some. There are hundreds of thousands of clones in the sample; 75% to 80% occur only once, and around 12% lies in the top ten. The sequenced sample consisted of PBMCs. The receptors stem from a woman in her thirties or forties in good health. Some clones in this sample may be carry-over from other donors' samples.

The V and J genes are TRBV27 and TRBJ2-7, with 10 nucleotides matching TRBD1. Trimming cost V 0 bases and J 3 bases; bases outside gene matches: 5. CDR1 MNHEY and CDR2 SMNVEV come from the germline V gene (reference sequence). This CDR3 has 16 amino acids. The CDR3 reads CASSLSGTGAIYEQYF. The CDR3 DNA is TGTGCCAGCAGTTTATCGGGGACAGGGGCAATCTACGAGCAGTACTTC.

This clone was recorded only once. J is TRBJ2-7 and V is TRBV5-5, with 11 positions matching TRBD2. Trimming removed 4 bases from V and 0 bases from J; junction bases left unmatched: 3. Germline CDR1 SGHKS, CDR2 YYEKEE (reference sequence). CDR3 length: 15 residues. The CDR3 sequence: CASSHGLAGSYEQYF. Here the CDR3 DNA reads TGTGCCAGCAGCCACGGACTAGCGGGCTCCTACGAGCAGTACTTC.

This clone has ten or more counts. This rearrangement joins TRBV7-3 to TRBJ2-1; D remains ambiguous. Per germline, CDR1 SGHTA and CDR2 FQGTGA. The V end was cut by 5 bases, the J end by 6 bases, with 11 bases between. The CDR3 extends over 13 amino acids. The CDR3 protein is CASSLGLGNEQFF. The CDR3, as DNA: TGTGCCAGCAGCCTAGGTCTGGGCAATGAGCAGTTCTTC.

This sequence joins TRBV9 and TRBJ1-4, with D unresolved. CDR3 size: 15 residues. Per the germline V gene, CDR1 is SGDLS and CDR2 is YYNGEE. Trimming took off 4 bases at V and 2 bases at J, with 12 bases between the two ends. This CDR3 reads CASSPRATTNEKLFF. The CDR3 DNA reads TGTGCCAGCAGCCCCCGGGCCACCACTAATGAAAAACTGTTTTTT.

The V and J genes are TRBV6-6 and TRBJ2-7, with TRBD1 matching 7 bases. V lost 7 bases and J lost 3; bases outside the gene matches: 15. This CDR3 has 16 residues. Germline values: CDR1 MNHNY, CDR2 SVGAGI (reference sequence). As DNA, the CDR3 is TGTGCCAGCACCCTGGGCCGGGGACAGCCTTACTACGAGCAGTACTTC. Translating gives CASTLGRGQPYYEQYF.

V gene TRBV20-1 combines with J gene TRBJ2-7; no firm D call. The CDR3 length is 11 residues. Germline assignment: CDR1 DFQATT and CDR2 SNEGSKA (reference sequence). Deletions cut 0 bases from V and 6 bases from J, with 6 bases between. CDR3 loop: CSARDVSEQYF. DNA for the CDR3: TGCAGTGCTAGAGACGTGAGCGAGCAGTACTTC.

This clone was seen a single time. The junction does not match germline at one end; this may be a read error. This chain links TRBV6-1 with TRBJ1-2; TRBD1 aligns across 10 bases. Germline values: CDR1 MNHNS, CDR2 SASEGT. CDR3 length equals 13 residues. For the CDR3, the DNA is TGTGCCATCAGTGAGTCGGGACAGGGGGGCTACACCTTC. As protein: CAISESGQGGYTF.

The V call is TRBV10-1, the J call TRBJ2-2; the D gene is possibly TRBD2 (6 bases). The CDR3 is 15 amino acids. Germline V gives CDR1 WNHNN, CDR2 SYGVQD (reference sequence). The germline V and J ends were trimmed by 7 bases and 5 bases, with 17 bases remaining between them. This CDR3 is CASISDGRVTGELFF. For the CDR3, the DNA is TGCGCCAGCATCTCTGACGGGAGAGTTACCGGGGAGCTGTTTTTT.

Comment on this clone: The likely explanation is a read error, given a far larger clone one base away. The sample contains more than one DNA sequence encoding this CDR3. V gene TRBV5-1 combines with J gene TRBJ2-6; D not certain. Germline V lookup: CDR1 SGHRS, CDR2 YFSETQ. The CDR3 totals 14 residues. V shed 4 bases and J shed 0 bases, with 5 bases lying between them. The CDR3 nucleotides read TGCGCCAGCAGCGTCAGCTCTGGGGCCAACGTCCTGACTTTC. This translates into CASSVSSGANVLTF.

The genes are TRBV5-1 and TRBJ1-3, with D tentatively TRBD1 (6 bases). This CDR3 spans 14 amino acids. Germline CDR1 and CDR2: SGHRS and YFSETQ. V gave up 4 bases and J gave up 0 bases, with 8 bases separating them. CDR3 region: CASSPDSSGNTIYF. The CDR3 DNA sequence: TGCGCCAGCAGCCCGGACAGCTCTGGAAACACCATATATTTT.

Comment on this clone: One base separates it from a far larger clone, so it is likely a read error. V is TRBV27 and J is TRBJ2-7; D gene unclear. Germline V gene sequence: CDR1 MNHEY, CDR2 SMNVEV (reference sequence). This CDR3 has 12 amino acids. The CDR3 coding sequence is TGTGCCAACAGTCCTACTGGCTACGAGCAGTACTTC. Its translation: CANSPTGYEQYF.

This clone was counted between two and nine times. This chain uses TRBV5-4 with TRBJ2-2, with D hard to call. Trimming stripped 0 bases from V and 7 bases from J, with 13 bases between. The germline V gene encodes CDR1 SGHNT and CDR2 YYREEE (reference sequence). This CDR3 is 15 amino acids long. The CDR3 spells CASSLVSGYGGELFF. In DNA, the CDR3 is TGTGCCAGCAGCTTGGTTTCGGGTTATGGCGGGGAGCTGTTTTTT.

The CDR3 is CASSQDSQWGTEAFF. The CDR3 coding sequence is TGTGCCAGCAGCCAAGATTCACAGTGGGGCACTGAAGCTTTCTTT. This sequence joins TRBV4-2 and TRBJ1-1; D is unresolved. The CDR3 runs 15 residues. Germline values: CDR1 LGHNA, CDR2 YNFKEQ. Trimming took 0 bases from V and 4 from J, leaving 12 bases between them.

The chain combines TRBV30 with TRBJ1-1, with TRBD1 matching 7 bases. The trim removed 5 bases at V and 6 bases at J, leaving 9 bases unmatched. CDR1 is GTSNPN and CDR2 is SVGIG in the germline V gene (reference sequence). The CDR3 length is 13 residues. CDR3 DNA: TGTGCCTGGTCAGGGGACAGTCTGGCTGAAGCTTTCTTT. Protein sequence: CAWSGDSLAEAFF.

V usage is TRBV28 and J usage is TRBJ1-2; 7 positions match TRBD1. Trimming cost V 7 bases and J 0 bases; bases outside gene matches: 11. Per the germline V gene, CDR1 is MDHEN and CDR2 is SYDVKM. CDR3 length equals 16 residues. CDR3 coding DNA: TGTGCCAGCACTCGACAGGGTACCGAAGCTAACTATGGCTACACCTTC. It encodes CASTRQGTEANYGYTF.

Regarding this clone: The junction differs from germline at one of its ends, possibly a read error. The CDR3 loop is CASRSTSGRKLF. The CDR3, as DNA: TGTGCCAGCAGGTCCACTAGCGGGAGAAAGCTCTTC. The chain links TRBV28 to TRBJ2-1; 11 bases map to TRBD2. From germline, CDR1 is MDHEN and CDR2 SYDVKM. The CDR3 is 12 amino acids.

About this clone: A much bigger clone sits one base away, suggesting this may be a read error. The V and J genes are TRBV6-5 and TRBJ1-4; 8 positions match TRBD1. Trimming cost V 5 bases and J 1 base; bases outside gene matches: 0. The V gene's germline CDR1 is MNHEY and CDR2 SVGAGI. The CDR3 runs 14 residues. The CDR3 DNA sequence: TGTGCCAGCAGTACAGGGGGAACTAATGAAAAACTGTTTTTT. Residues: CASSTGGTNEKLFF.

The chain has TRBV7-2 and TRBJ1-3; D might be TRBD1 (5 bases). Deletions cut 1 base from V and 5 bases from J, with 18 bases between. Germline V gene sequence: CDR1 SGHTA, CDR2 FQGNSA. CDR3 length equals 17 residues. In DNA form, the CDR3 reads TGTGCCAGCAGCTTAGGGCCTCCACAGGAGGAGCGAAACACCATATATTTT. This encodes CASSLGPPQEERNTIYF.

The chain links TRBV5-1 to TRBJ1-2, with 11 bases fitting TRBD1. The CDR3 contains 15 residues. Germline CDR1 is SGHRS and CDR2 is YFSETQ. Trimming at V came to 0 bases and at J to 7 bases, leaving 5 bases not matched to a gene. The CDR3 region has the DNA TGCGCCAGCAGCTTGGATGGACAGGGGGCGACTGGCTACACCTTC. This encodes CASSLDGQGATGYTF.

The CDR3, as DNA: TGCGCCAGCAGCTCCCAGACAGCCCAGGGTACTGAAGCTTTCTTT. The encoded protein is CASSSQTAQGTEAFF. The chain links TRBV5-1 to TRBJ1-1; perhaps TRBD1 as D (5 bases). The V and J ends lost 3 bases and 5 bases respectively, with 17 bases between them. CDR3 length: 15 residues. In germline, CDR1 is SGHRS, CDR2 YFSETQ.

To note about this clone: A read error is likely here: a far larger clone is one base away. This same CDR3 is encoded by further DNA sequences in the sample. The chain recombines TRBV4-3 with TRBJ1-1; D uncertain. This CDR3 has 14 residues. Trimming took off 2 bases at V and 4 bases at J, with 11 bases between the two ends. The V gene's germline CDR1 is LGHNA and CDR2 YSLEER. The CDR3 region is CASSQRTSSTEAFF. DNA of the CDR3: TGCGCCAGCAGCCAACGCACGTCGAGCACTGAAGCTTTCTTT.

V and J are TRBV7-2 and TRBJ2-7, with 9 bases identical to TRBD2. V shed 0 bases and J 6 bases; nucleotides not matched to a gene: 9. This CDR3 comprises 16 residues. The V gene's germline CDR1 is SGHTA and CDR2 FQGNSA. CDR3 nucleotide sequence: TGTGCCAGCAGCTTAGCTGGCGGGAGGGCCTCGGGCGAGCAGTACTTC. Translating gives CASSLAGGRASGEQYF.

J is TRBJ2-1 and V is TRBV18; D remains unclear. CDR1 KGHSH and CDR2 LQKENI come from the germline V gene. V was cut by 1 base and J by 4 bases, with 11 bases left in between. This CDR3 contains 15 residues. The CDR3 spells CASSPRGSLYNEQFF. The CDR3 DNA reads as TGTGCCAGCTCACCACGAGGCTCCTTGTACAATGAGCAGTTCTTC.

The rearrangement uses TRBV28 and TRBJ2-3; D could derive from TRBD1 or TRBD2 (5 bases each). The V end lost 7 bases, the J end lost 2 bases, and 13 bases lay between the germline ends. The germline gives CDR1 MDHEN, CDR2 SYDVKM. The CDR3 length is 14 residues. The CDR3 bases are TGTGCCAGCATCGGTGGGACCACCACAGATACGCAGTATTTT. This encodes CASIGGTTTDTQYF.

Points on this clone: Other DNA sequences of this sample code for an identical CDR3. The chain combines TRBV5-1 with TRBJ1-3; D possibly corresponds to TRBD1 (5 bases). With 0 bases removed from V and 3 bases from J, the gap between germline ends came to 7 bases. The CDR3 is 14 residues long. Germline V gene sequence: CDR1 SGHRS, CDR2 YFSETQ. CDR3 in DNA: TGCGCCAGCAGCTTGGCAGGGATTGGAAACACCATATATTTT. Translated, it gives CASSLAGIGNTIYF.

The chain carries TRBV27 and TRBJ1-2; TRBD1 agrees at 9 bases. V shed 4 bases, J shed 5 bases, and the junction held 8 bases outside the gene matches. The CDR3 runs 15 residues. Germline V gene sequence: CDR1 MNHEY, CDR2 SMNVEV (reference sequence). The DNA for the CDR3 is TGTGCCAGCAGTTCCGAGAACAGGGGGCAGTATGGCTACACCTTC. This gives the protein CASSSENRGQYGYTF.

Here the CDR3 DNA reads TGCGCCAGCACAGCTCTGGGACAGAGACAAGAGACCCAGTACTTC. It encodes CASTALGQRQETQYF. This chain joins TRBV5-1 and TRBJ2-5; the match to TRBD1 covers 7 bases. The V gene's germline CDR1 is SGHRS and CDR2 YFSETQ. V lost 6 bases and J lost 2; bases outside the gene matches: 10. The CDR3 covers 15 residues.

The count of this clone is one. The chain carries TRBV5-8 and TRBJ2-3; 10 bases match TRBD2. The length of the CDR3 is 17 residues. The V segment lost 0 bases and the J segment 6 bases; nucleotides outside the gene matches: 10. The germline V gene encodes CDR1 SGHTS and CDR2 YDEGEE. The DNA for the CDR3 is TGTGCCAGCAGCTTGGACCCCAGCGGGAGGGTGGTTGATACGCAGTATTTT. The encoded protein is CASSLDPSGRVVDTQYF.

The rearrangement joins TRBV5-1 to TRBJ2-5; 13 bases are a match to TRBD2. The length of the CDR3 is 17 residues. Germline assignment: CDR1 SGHRS and CDR2 YFSETQ. V gave up 4 bases and J gave up 5 bases; unmatched junction bases: 11. The CDR3, as DNA: TGCGCCAGCAGCCATGACCTCTCGACTAGCGGGGGGGAGACCCAGTACTTC. It translates to CASSHDLSTSGGETQYF.

The gene calls are TRBV28 and TRBJ2-2; D is uncertain. Germline V gene sequence: CDR1 MDHEN, CDR2 SYDVKM. The CDR3 extends over 15 amino acids. V lost 3 bases to trimming and J lost 3 bases, with 11 bases between them. The CDR3 coding sequence is TGTGCCAGCAGTTTGGTGAGGCGATACACCGGGGAGCTGTTTTTT. It is translated as CASSLVRRYTGELFF. Together with reference TRBV28 and TRBJ2-2, the CDR3 gives the full variable domain: DVKVTQSSRYLVKRTGEKVFLECVQDMDHENMFWYRQDPGLGLRLIYFSYDVKMKEKGDIPEGYSVSREKKERFSLILESASTNQTSMYLCASSLVRRYTGELFFGEGSRLTVL.

The chain's CDR3 is CAWNERSNQPQHF. Written as DNA, the CDR3 is TGTGCCTGGAACGAACGTAGCAATCAGCCCCAGCATTTT. The rearrangement links TRBV30 to TRBJ1-5; D gene unclear. Germline lookup yields CDR1 GTSNPN and CDR2 SVGIG (reference sequence). The CDR3 length is 13 residues. Trimming left V 4 bases short and J 0 bases short, with 7 bases between.

The gene calls are TRBV5-6 and TRBJ2-1; 10 bases map to TRBD2. J gave up 8 bases and V 4 bases, and 12 bases lay outside the gene matches. Looked up from germline, CDR1 is SGHDT and CDR2 is YYEEEE. There are 16 residues in the CDR3. CDR3 nucleotide sequence: TGTGCCAGCAGCGCCTGGGGTCTAGCGGGAGATTATGAGCAGTTCTTC. It translates to CASSAWGLAGDYEQFF.